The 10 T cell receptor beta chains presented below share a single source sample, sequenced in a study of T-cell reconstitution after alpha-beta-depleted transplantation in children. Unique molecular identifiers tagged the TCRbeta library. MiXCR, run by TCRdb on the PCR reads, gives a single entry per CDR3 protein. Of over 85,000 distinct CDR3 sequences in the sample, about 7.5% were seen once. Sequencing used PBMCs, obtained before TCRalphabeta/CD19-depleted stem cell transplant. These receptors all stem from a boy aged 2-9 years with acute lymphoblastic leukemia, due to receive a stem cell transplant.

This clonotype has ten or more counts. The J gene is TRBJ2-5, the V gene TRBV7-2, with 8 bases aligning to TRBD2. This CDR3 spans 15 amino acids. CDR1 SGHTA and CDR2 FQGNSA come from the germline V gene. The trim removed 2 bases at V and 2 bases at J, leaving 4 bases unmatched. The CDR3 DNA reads TGTGCCAGCAGCTTACAGCGGGGGCCTCAAGAGACCCAGTACTTC. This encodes CASSLQRGPQETQYF.

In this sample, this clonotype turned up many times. In nucleotides, the CDR3 is TGTGCCAGCAGCGGCGGGGACACCGGGGAGCTGTTTTTT. Its protein is CASSGGDTGELFF. The chain carries TRBV6-4 and TRBJ2-2; tentative D call: TRBD2 (6 bases). With 6 bases removed from V and 3 bases from J, the gap between germline ends came to 8 bases. CDR1 is MRHNA and CDR2 is SNTAGT in the germline V gene. The CDR3 runs to 13 residues.

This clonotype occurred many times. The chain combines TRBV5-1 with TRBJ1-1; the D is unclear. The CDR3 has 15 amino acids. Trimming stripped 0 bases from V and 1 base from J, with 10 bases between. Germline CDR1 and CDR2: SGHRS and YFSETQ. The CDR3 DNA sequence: TGCGCCAGCAGCTTGGGGATTGTGGGGAACACTGAAGCTTTCTTT. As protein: CASSLGIVGNTEAFF.

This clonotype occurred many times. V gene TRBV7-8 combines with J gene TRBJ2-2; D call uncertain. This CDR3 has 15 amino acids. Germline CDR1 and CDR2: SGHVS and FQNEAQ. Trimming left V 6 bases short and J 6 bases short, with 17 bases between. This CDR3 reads CASSRLGSLAGELFF. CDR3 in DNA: TGTGCCAGCAGTCGACTGGGGTCGCTGGCCGGGGAGCTGTTTTTT.

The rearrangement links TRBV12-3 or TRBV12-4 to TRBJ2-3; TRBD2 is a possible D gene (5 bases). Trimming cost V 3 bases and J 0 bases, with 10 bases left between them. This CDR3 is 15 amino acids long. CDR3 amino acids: CASSLSGGSTDTQYF. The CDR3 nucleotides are TGTGCCAGCAGTTTGTCAGGAGGTAGCACAGATACGCAGTATTTT.

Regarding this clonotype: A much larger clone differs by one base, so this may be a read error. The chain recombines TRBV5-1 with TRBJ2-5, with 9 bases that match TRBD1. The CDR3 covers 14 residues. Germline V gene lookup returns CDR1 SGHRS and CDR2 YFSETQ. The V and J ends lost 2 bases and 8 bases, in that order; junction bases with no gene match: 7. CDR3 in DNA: TGCGCCAGCAGCTTTGGACAGGGGCAGGATACCCAGTACTTC. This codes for CASSFGQGQDTQYF.

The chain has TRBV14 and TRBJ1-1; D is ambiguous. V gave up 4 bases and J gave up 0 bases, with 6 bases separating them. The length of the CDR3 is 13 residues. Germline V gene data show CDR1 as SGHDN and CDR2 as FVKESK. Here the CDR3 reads CASSRALNTEAFF. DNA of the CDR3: TGTGCCAGCAGCCGAGCATTGAACACTGAAGCTTTCTTT.

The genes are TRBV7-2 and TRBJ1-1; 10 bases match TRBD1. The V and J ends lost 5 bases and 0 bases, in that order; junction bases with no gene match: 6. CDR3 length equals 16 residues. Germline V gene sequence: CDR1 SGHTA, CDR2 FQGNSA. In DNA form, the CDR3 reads TGTGCCAGCAGCCCTGGGACAGGGGCTTTGAACACTGAAGCTTTCTTT. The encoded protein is CASSPGTGALNTEAFF.

The CDR3 spells CASNLGPSLEQYF. DNA for the CDR3: TGCGCCAGTAACCTAGGCCCCTCACTCGAGCAGTACTTC. The chain has TRBV5-1 and TRBJ2-7; unclear D gene. V was shortened by 8 bases and J by 6 bases, with 18 bases between the two germline ends. The CDR3 runs to 13 residues. From germline, CDR1 is SGHRS and CDR2 YFSETQ.

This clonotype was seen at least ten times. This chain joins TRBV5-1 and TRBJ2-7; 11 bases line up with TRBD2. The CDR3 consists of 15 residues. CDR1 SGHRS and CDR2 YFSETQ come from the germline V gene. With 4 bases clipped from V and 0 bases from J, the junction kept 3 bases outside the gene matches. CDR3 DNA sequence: TGCGCCAGCAGCACTAGCGGGGGTCTCTCCTACGAGCAGTACTTC. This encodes CASSTSGGLSYEQYF.